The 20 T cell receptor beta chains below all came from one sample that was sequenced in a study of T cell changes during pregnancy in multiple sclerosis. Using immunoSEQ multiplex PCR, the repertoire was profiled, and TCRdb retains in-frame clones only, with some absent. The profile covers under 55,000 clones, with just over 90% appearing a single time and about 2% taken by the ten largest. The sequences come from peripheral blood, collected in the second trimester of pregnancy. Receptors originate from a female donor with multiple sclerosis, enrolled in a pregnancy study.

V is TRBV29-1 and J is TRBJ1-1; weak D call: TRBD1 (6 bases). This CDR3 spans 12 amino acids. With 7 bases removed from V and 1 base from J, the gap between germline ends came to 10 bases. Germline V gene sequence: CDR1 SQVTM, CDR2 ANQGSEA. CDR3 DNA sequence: TGCAGCGCAGAAGGGGGGAACACTGAAGCTTTCTTT. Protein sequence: CSAEGGNTEAFF.

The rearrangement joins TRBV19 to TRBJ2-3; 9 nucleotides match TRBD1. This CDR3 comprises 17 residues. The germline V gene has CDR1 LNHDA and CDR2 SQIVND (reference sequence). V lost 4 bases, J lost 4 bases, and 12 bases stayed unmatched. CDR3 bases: TGTGCCAGTAGTAAGGGACAGGGTACCCCTGACGCAGATACGCAGTATTTT. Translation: CASSKGQGTPDADTQYF. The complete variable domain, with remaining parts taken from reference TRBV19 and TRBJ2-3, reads DGGITQSPKYLFRKEGQNVTLSCEQNLNHDAMYWYRQDPGQGLRLIYYSQIVNDFQKGDIAEGYSVSREKKESFPLTVTSAQKNPTAFYLCASSKGQGTPDADTQYFGPGTRLTVL.

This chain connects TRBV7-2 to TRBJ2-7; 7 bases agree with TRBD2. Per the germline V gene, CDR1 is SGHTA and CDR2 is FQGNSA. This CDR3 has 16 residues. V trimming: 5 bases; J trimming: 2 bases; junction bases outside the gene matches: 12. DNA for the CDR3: TGTGCCAGCAGCCCCGGCTCTACTAGCGTGACCTACGAGCAGTACTTC. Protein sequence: CASSPGSTSVTYEQYF.

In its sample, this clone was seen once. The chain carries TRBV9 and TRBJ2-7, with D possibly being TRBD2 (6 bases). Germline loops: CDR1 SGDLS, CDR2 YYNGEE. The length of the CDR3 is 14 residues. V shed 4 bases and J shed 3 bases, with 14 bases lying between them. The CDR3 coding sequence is TGTGCCAGCAGCCCCCGTAGCGGAAACTACGAGCAGTACTTC. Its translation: CASSPRSGNYEQYF.

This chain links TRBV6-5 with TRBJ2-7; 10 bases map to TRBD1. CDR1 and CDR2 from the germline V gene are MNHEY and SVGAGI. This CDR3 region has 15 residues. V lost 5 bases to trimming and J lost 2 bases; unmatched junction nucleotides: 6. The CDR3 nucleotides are TGTGCCAGCAGTCCGTTGGGACAGGGGACCTACGAGCAGTACTTC. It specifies CASSPLGQGTYEQYF.

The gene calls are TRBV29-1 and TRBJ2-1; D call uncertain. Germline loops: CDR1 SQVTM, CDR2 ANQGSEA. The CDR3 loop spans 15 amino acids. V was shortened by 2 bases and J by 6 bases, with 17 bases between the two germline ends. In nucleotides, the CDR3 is TGCAGCGTTGAACCTCGCGGCCCGCCTTTCAATGAGCAGTTCTTC. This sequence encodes CSVEPRGPPFNEQFF.

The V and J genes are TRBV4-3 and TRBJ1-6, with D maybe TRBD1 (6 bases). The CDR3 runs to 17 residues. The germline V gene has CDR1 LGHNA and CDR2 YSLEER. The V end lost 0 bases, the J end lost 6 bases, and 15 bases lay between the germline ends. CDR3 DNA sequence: TGCGCCAGCAGCCAAGATACGTGGACAGTTGGTAATTCACCCCTCCACTTT. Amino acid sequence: CASSQDTWTVGNSPLHF.

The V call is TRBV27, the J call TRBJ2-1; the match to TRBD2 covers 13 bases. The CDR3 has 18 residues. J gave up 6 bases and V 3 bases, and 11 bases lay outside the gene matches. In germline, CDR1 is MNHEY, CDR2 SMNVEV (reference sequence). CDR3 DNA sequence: TGTGCCAGCAGTTTTACTAGCGGGAGGGCCGAGCTAAGCAATGAGCAGTTCTTC. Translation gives CASSFTSGRAELSNEQFF.

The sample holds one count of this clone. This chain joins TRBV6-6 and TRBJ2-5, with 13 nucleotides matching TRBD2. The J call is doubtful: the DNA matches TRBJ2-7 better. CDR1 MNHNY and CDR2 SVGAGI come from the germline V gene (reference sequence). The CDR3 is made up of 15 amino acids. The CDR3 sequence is CASSFGTSGDYEQYF. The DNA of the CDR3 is TGTGCCAGCAGTTTTGGGACTAGCGGGGACTACGAGCAGTACTTC.

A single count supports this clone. The CDR3 DNA reads TGCGCCAGCACTTGGACAGGGGACTACGAGCAGTACTTC. It yields the protein CASTWTGDYEQYF. The gene calls are TRBV10-2 and TRBJ2-7; 9 nucleotides line up with TRBD1. In germline, CDR1 is WSHSY, CDR2 SAAADI. There are 13 residues in the CDR3. V lost 7 bases and J lost 3; bases outside the gene matches: 4.

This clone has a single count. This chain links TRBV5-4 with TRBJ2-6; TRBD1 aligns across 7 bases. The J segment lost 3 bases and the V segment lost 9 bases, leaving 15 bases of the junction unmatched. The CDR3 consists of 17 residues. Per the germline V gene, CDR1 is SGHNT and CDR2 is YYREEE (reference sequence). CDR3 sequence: CATSDRDHGSGANVLTF. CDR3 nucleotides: TGTGCCACCTCTGACAGGGACCACGGTAGTGGGGCCAACGTCCTGACTTTC.

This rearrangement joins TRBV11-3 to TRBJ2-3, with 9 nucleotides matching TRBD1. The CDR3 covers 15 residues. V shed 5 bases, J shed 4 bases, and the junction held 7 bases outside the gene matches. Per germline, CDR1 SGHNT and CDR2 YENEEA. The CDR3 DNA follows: TGTGCCAGCAGCGGGCGGGACAGGGTACCAGATACGCAGTATTTT. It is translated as CASSGRDRVPDTQYF.

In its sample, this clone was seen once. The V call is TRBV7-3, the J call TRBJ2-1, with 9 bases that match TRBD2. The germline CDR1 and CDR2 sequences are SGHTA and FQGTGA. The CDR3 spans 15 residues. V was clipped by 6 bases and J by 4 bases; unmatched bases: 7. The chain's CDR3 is CASSQTSGVYNEQFF. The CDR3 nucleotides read TGTGCCAGCAGTCAGACTAGCGGAGTTTACAATGAGCAGTTCTTC.

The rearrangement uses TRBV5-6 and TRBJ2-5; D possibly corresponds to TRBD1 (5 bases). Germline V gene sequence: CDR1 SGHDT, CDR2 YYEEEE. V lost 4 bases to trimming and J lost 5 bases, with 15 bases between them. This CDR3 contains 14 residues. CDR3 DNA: TGTGCCAGCAGCCGCCCGGCCAGGGCGGAGACCCAGTACTTC. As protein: CASSRPARAETQYF.

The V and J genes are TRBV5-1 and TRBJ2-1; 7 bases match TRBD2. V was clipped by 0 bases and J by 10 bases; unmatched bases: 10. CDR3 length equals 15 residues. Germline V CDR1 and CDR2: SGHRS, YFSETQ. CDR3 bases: TGCGCCAGCAGCTTGGAAGCGGGGCCGGGACGGGAGCAGTTCTTC. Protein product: CASSLEAGPGREQFF.

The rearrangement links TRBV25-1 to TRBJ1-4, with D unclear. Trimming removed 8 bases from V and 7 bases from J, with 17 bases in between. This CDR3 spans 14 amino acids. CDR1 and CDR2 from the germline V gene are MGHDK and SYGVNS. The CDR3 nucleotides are TGTGCCAGCGGAGACGGAGGGAGACTTGAAAAACTGTTTTTT. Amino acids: CASGDGGRLEKLFF.

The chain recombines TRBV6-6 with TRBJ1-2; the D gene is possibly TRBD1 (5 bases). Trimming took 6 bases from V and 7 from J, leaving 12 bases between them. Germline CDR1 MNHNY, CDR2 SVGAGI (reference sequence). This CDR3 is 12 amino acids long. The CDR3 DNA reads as TGTGCCAGCAGCCTCGGGGGAACTGGCTACACCTTC. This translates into CASSLGGTGYTF.

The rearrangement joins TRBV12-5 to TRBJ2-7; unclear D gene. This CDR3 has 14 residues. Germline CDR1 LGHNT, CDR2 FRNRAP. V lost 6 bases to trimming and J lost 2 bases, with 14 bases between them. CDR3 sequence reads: CASGHRSQTYEQYF. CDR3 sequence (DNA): TGTGCTAGTGGACACAGAAGCCAAACCTACGAGCAGTACTTC.

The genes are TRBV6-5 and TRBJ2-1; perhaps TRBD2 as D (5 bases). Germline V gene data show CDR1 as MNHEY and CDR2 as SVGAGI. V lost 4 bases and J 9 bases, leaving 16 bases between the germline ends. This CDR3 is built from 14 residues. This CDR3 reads CASSSEPLATEQFF. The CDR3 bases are TGTGCCAGCAGTTCCGAACCCCTAGCTACTGAGCAGTTCTTC.

CDR3 residues: CASSRGQGRSNEQYF. CDR3 nucleotides: TGTGCCAGCAGCCGAGGACAGGGCCGGAGCAACGAGCAGTACTTC. The genes are TRBV9 and TRBJ2-7; 8 bases fit TRBD1. With V trimmed by 4 bases and J by 5 bases, 11 bases remained unmatched. This CDR3 is built from 15 residues. Germline CDR1 is SGDLS and CDR2 is YYNGEE.